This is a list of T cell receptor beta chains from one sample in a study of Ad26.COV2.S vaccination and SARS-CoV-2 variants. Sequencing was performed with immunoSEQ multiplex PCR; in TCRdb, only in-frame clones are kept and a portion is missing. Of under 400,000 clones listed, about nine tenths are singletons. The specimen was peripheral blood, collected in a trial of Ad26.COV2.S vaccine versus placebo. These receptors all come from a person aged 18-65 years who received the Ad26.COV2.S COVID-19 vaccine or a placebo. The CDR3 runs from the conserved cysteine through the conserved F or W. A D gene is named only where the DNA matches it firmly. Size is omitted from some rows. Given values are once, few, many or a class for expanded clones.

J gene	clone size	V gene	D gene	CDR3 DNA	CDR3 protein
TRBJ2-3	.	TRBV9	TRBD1	TGTGCCAGCAGCAACCGACAGGGGCGGCCTAGCACAGATACGCAGTATTTT	CASSNRQGRPSTDTQYF
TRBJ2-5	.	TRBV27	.	TGTGCCAGCAGTTTATGGGGGACGGTCGGGGGAGAGACCCAGTACTTC	CASSLWGTVGGETQYF
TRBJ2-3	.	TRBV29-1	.	TGCAGCGTTGGCCTATCTTTAGATACGCAGTATTTT	CSVGLSLDTQYF
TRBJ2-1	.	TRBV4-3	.	TGCGCCAGCAGCCCCATACAGTTGAGCTCCTACAATGAGCAGTTCTTC	CASSPIQLSSYNEQFF
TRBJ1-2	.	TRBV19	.	TGTGCCAGTAGTATAGATGCGGCTAACTATGGCTACACCTTC	CASSIDAANYGYTF
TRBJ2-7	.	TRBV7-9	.	TGTGCCAGCAGCCAAGACTACGAGCAGTACTTC	CASSQDYEQYF
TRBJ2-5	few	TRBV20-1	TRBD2	TGCAGTGCTAGTACCGGGACTAGCTACGTGGAGACCCAGTACTTC	CSASTGTSYVETQYF
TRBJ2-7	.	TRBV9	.	TGTGCCAGCAGCGTAGAAGGAACGTCCTACGAGCAGTACTTC	CASSVEGTSYEQYF
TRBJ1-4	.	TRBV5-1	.	TGCGCCAGCAGTATAGGGGCCGCAACTAATGAAAAACTGTTTTTT	CASSIGAATNEKLFF
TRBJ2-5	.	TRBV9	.	TGTGCCAGCAGCGTAGCTGGGACCCAACAAGAGACCCAGTACTTC	CASSVAGTQQETQYF
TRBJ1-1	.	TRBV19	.	TGTGCCAGTAGTATTCGAGACGCTGGGAGTACTGAAGCTTTCTTT	CASSIRDAGSTEAFF
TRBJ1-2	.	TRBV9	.	TGTGCCAGCAGCGGAACTCGGGGCGACTATGGCTACACCTTC	CASSGTRGDYGYTF
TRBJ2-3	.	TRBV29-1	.	TGCAGCGTTGGTCTGGTCGGCACAGATACGCAGTATTTT	CSVGLVGTDTQYF
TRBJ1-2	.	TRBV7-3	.	TGTGCCAGCAGCCCGGGACCCATGGGAGCCAACTATGGCTACACCTTC	CASSPGPMGANYGYTF
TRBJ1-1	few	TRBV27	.	TGTGCCAGCAGTTTACGGACGGTCGGGAACACTGAAGCTTTCTTT	CASSLRTVGNTEAFF
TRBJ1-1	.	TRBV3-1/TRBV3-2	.	TGTGCCAGCAGCCAGTGGGGGTGGACTGAAGCTTTCTTT	CASSQWGWTEAFF
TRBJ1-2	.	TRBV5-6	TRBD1	TGTGCCAGCAGCATGAGACAGGGGGCCTTTCTAGCTAACTATGGCTACACCTTC	CASSMRQGAFLANYGYTF
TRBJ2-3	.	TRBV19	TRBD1	TGTGCCAGTAGTAAGGGACAGAGTGTCACAGATACGCAGTATTTT	CASSKGQSVTDTQYF
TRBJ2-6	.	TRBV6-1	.	TGTGCCAGCAGTGGTGGTAAGGGTTCAGGAAGCGCCAACGTCCTGACTTTC	CASSGGKGSGSANVLTF
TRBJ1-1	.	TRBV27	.	TGTGCCAGCAACATCGACAGTAGAGTCGTGAACACTGAAGCTTTCTTT	CASNIDSRVVNTEAFF
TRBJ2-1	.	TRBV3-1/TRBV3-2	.	TGTGCCAGCAGCCAAGGAGGGTACAATGAGCAGTTCTTC	CASSQGGYNEQFF
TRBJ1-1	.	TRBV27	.	TGTGCCAGCAGTTTAGAAAGGCCAATGAACACTGAAGCTTTCTTT	CASSLERPMNTEAFF
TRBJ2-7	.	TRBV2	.	TGTGCCAGCAGCCTAACATCGACCTACGAGCAGTACTTC	CASSLTSTYEQYF
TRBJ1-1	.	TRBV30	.	TGTGCCGGCCGAGGACGGTTGAACACTGAAGCTTTCTTT	CAGRGRLNTEAFF
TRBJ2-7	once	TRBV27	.	TGTGCCAGCAGTCTCAGGGGTATTTCCTCCTACGAGCAGTACTTC	CASSLRGISSYEQYF
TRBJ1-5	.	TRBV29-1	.	TGCAGCGTTGTAACGGTTGAGGGTCAGCCCCAGCATTTT	CSVVTVEGQPQHF
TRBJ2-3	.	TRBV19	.	TGTGCCAGTAGTATTGGCTACCTCACAGATACGCAGTATTTT	CASSIGYLTDTQYF
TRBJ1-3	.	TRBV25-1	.	TGTGCCAGCACCCCGGGACTCCTTGGCTCTGGAAACACCATATATTTT	CASTPGLLGSGNTIYF
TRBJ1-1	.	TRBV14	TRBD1	TGTGCCAGCAGCCAAGTCCGGACAGGAAAGAACACTGAAGCTTTCTTT	CASSQVRTGKNTEAFF
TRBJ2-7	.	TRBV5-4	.	TGTGCCAGCAGCGCAAACCAGGGTCACGAGCAGTACTTC	CASSANQGHEQYF
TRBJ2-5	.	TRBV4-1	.	TGCGCCAGCAGCCAAGCAGGGGAGACCCAGTACTTC	CASSQAGETQYF
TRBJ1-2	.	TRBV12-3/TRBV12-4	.	TGTGCCAGCAGTTTGGTGGGGAAACTAGGCTACACCTTC	CASSLVGKLGYTF
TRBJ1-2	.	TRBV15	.	TGTGCCACCACCCCTGGGGACCCGCGGGGCTACACCTTC	CATTPGDPRGYTF
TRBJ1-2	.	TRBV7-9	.	TGTGCCAGCAGCTTAGAAACCGCTAATGGCTACACCTTC	CASSLETANGYTF
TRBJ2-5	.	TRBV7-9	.	TGTGCCAGCAGTCCTAACAGGGCCGGGTGGGAGACCCAGTACTTC	CASSPNRAGWETQYF
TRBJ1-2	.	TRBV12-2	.	TGTGCAAGTCGCTTAGTGGAGGGCGGTTGTAACGGTGGCTACACCTTC	CASRLVEGGCNGGYTF
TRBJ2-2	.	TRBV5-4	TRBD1	TGTGCCAGCAGCGCACCCGGGACAGGAAGGGACACCGGGGAGCTGTTTTTT	CASSAPGTGRDTGELFF
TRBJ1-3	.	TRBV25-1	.	TGTGCCAGCGTCGGGTCCAGCTCTGGAAACACCATATATTTT	CASVGSSSGNTIYF
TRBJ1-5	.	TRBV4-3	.	TGCGCCAGCAGCCAAGGGACGGGAGGAGGGAGCAATCAGCCCCAGCATTTT	CASSQGTGGGSNQPQHF
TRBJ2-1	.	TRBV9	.	TGTGCCAGCAGCGTACGTTGGGAGGCCAATGAGCAGTTCTTC	CASSVRWEANEQFF
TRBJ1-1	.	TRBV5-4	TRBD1	TGTGCCAGCAGCAATCAGGGGGCGCGAACTGAAGCTTTCTTT	CASSNQGARTEAFF
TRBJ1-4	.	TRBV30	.	TGTGCCTGGAGTTCGGCGGACATTTACGAAAAACTGTTTTTT	CAWSSADIYEKLFF
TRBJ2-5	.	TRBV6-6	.	TGTGCCAGCAGTCATTACTCACCTAGAACAGGGCAAGAGACCCAGTACTTC	CASSHYSPRTGQETQYF
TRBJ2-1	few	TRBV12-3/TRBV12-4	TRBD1	TGTGCCAGCAGCATGGACAGGGTCGAGCAGTTCTTC	CASSMDRVEQFF
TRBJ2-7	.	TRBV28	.	TGTGCCAGCAGCCTGGAGGGGAGAAGGTCCTACGAGCAGTACTTC	CASSLEGRRSYEQYF
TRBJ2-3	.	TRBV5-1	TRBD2	TGCGCCAGCAGCTTGTTCCTTACGGGGAGGGGTACAGATACGCAGTATTTT	CASSLFLTGRGTDTQYF
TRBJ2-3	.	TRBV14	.	TGTGCCAGCAGCCAAGGCAATACGCAGTATTTT	CASSQGNTQYF
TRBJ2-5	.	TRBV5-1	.	TGCGCCAGCAGCACCCAGGGCGAGACCCAGTACTTC	CASSTQGETQYF
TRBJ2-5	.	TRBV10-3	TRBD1	TGTGCCATCAGAGGGACAGCCCAAGAGACCCAGTACTTC	CAIRGTAQETQYF
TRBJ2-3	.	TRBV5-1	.	TGCGCCAGCAGCCGCACAGATACGCAGTATTTT	CASSRTDTQYF
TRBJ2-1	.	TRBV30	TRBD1	TGTGCCTGGAGCTATGGACAGGGTACCTACAATGAGCAGTTCTTC	CAWSYGQGTYNEQFF
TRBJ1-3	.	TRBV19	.	TGTGCCAGTACCCCTTTGGGACCTGGAAACACCATATATTTT	CASTPLGPGNTIYF
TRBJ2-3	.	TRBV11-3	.	TGTGCCAGCAGCTTAGATCGCGGAAACCCACCAGGAGATACGCAGTATTTT	CASSLDRGNPPGDTQYF
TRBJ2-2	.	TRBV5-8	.	TGTGCCAGCAGCTTGAACACCGGGGAGCTGTTTTTT	CASSLNTGELFF
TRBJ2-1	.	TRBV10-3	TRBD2	TGTGCCACGGCATGGCCCCCGGGACTAGCGGGGGATACAAATGAGCAGTTCTTC	CATAWPPGLAGDTNEQFF
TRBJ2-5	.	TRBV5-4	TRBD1	TGTGCCAGCCGACAGGGGTGGGAAGAGACCCAGTACTTC	CASRQGWEETQYF
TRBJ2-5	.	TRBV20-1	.	TGCAGCGCTACTAGCAGGGAGACCCAGTACTTC	CSATSRETQYF
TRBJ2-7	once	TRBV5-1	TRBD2	TGCGCCAGCAGCGAATTCAGGGACTATGGCGACGAGCAGTACTTC	CASSEFRDYGDEQYF